Below, 2 T cell receptor beta chains from the same sample are listed, as sequenced in a study of blood T cell repertoires in COVID-19. Only in-frame clones appear in the TCRdb table, and some are missing; sequencing was by immunoSEQ multiplex PCR. The sample contains 59,000 or so clones, more than 75% of which appear only once. The sample taken for sequencing was peripheral blood. These receptors came from a human donor in a cohort sampled during active COVID-19.

The V call is TRBV18, the J call TRBJ2-5; 8 bases are shared with TRBD2. This CDR3 has 18 amino acids. With V trimmed by 3 bases and J by 3 bases, 15 bases remained unmatched. Germline V CDR1 and CDR2: KGHSH, LQKENI. Written as DNA, the CDR3 is TGTGCCAGCTCACCTCAGGGGCGGGGGGCCCAGGGAGAAGAGACCCAGTACTTC. Its protein is CASSPQGRGAQGEETQYF.

The rearrangement uses TRBV7-2 and TRBJ2-1; 10 bases match TRBD2. V gave up 2 bases and J gave up 7 bases; unmatched junction bases: 5. Germline lookup yields CDR1 SGHTA and CDR2 FQGNSA. The length of the CDR3 is 15 residues. The CDR3 here is CASSLSGGAGNEQFF. CDR3 coding DNA: TGTGCCAGCAGCTTAAGCGGGGGGGCAGGTAATGAGCAGTTCTTC.